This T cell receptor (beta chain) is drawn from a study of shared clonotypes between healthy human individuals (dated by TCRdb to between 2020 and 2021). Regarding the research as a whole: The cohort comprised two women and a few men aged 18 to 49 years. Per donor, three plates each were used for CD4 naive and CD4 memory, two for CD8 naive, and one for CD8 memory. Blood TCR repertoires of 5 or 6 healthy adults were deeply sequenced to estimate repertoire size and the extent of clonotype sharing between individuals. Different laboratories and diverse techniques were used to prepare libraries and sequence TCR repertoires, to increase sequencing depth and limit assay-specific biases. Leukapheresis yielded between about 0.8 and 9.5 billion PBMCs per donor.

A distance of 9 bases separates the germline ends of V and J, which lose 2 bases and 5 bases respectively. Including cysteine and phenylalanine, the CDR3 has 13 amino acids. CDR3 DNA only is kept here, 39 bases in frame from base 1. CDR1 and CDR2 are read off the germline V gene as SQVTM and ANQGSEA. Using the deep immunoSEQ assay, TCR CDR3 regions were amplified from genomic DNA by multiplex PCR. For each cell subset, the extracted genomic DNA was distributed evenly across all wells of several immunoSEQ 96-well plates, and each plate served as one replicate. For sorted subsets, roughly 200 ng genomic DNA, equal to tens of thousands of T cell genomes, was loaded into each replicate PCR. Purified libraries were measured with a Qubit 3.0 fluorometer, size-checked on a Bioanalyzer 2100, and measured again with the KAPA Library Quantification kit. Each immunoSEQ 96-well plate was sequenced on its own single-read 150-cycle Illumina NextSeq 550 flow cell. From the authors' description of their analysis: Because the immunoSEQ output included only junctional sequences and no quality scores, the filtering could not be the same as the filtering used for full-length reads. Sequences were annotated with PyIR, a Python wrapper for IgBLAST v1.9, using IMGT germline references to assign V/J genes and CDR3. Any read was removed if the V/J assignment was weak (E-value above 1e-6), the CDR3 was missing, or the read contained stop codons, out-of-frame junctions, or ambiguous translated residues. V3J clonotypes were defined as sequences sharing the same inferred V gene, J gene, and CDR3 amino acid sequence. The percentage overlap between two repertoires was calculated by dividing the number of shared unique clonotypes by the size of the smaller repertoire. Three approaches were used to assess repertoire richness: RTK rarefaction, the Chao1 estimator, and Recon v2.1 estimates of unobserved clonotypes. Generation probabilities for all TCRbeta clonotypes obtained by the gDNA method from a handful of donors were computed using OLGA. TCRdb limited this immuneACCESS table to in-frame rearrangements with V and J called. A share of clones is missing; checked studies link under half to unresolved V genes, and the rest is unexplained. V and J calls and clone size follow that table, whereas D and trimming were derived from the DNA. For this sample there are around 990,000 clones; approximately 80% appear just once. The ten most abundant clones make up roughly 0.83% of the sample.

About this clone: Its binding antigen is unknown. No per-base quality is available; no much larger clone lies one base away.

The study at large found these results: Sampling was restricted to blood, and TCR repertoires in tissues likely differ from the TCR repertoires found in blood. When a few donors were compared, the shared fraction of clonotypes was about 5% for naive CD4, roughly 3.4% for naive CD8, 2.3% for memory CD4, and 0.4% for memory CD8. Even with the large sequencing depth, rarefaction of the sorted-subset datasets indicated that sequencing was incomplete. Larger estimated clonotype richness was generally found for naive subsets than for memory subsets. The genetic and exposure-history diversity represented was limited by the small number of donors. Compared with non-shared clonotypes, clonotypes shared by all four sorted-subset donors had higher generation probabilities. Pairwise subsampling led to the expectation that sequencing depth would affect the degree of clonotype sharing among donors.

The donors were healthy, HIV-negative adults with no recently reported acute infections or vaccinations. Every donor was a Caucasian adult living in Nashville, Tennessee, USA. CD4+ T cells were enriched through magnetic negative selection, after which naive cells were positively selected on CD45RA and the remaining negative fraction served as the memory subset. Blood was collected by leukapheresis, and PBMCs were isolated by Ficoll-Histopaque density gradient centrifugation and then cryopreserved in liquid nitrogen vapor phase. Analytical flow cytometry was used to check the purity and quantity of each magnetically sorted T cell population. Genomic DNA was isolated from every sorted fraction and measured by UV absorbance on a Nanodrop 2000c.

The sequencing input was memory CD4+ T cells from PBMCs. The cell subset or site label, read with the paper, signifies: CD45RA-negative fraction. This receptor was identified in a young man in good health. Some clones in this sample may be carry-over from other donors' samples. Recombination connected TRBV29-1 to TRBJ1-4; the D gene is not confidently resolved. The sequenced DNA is TGCAGCGTTGAAAAGGCAGAAAATGAAAAACTGTTTTTT. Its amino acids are CSVEKAENEKLFF.